This T cell receptor beta chain was captured by sequencing in a study of identical twins. Findings and limits, study-wide: Out-of-frame sharing of TCR alpha in monozygotic twins was underestimated by models. In zero-insertion analyses, partial confounding could arise from invariant MAIT and iNKT cells.

For this clonotype: Its cognate antigen is unknown.

TCRdb passed the 5' RACE reads through MiXCR, listing each CDR3 protein once. Among around 650,000 distinct CDR3 sequences listed, under 8.5% were seen once. Trimming stripped 3 bases from V and 7 bases from J, with 20 bases between. Germline-derived CDR1 and CDR2 are SGHRS and YFSETQ. CDR3 length equals 16 residues. The same data also contributed to another study, on yellow fever vaccine responses in identical twins.

What was sequenced was PBMCs. This rearrangement joins TRBV5-1 to TRBJ2-1; a weak D match, TRBD2 (6 bases). This TCR derives from a woman between 18 and 29 years old in good health. The CDR3 loop reads CASSYSMAGGTNEQFF. The CDR3 DNA is TGCGCCAGCAGCTACAGTATGGCCGGAGGGACGAATGAGCAGTTCTTC.